This TCR beta chain was captured by sequencing in a study of CD8 T cells in ankylosing spondylitis. Findings and caveats of the study: Characteristic of ankylosing spondylitis blood, it appeared, was a TCR beta motif comprising several highly homologous variants. Disease-linked clones proved CD8+ and comparatively uncommon in peripheral blood. Clones tied to disease were said to be significantly enriched in matched ankylosing spondylitis synovial fluid.

Preparation of TCR beta libraries was done by quantitative 5'-RACE with molecular barcodes. A single record per CDR3 protein comes from TCRdb applying MiXCR to the 5' RACE reads. The table has a few hundred thousand distinct CDR3 sequences, roughly a sixth seen once. This clonotype has at least ten counts. Its antigen remains unidentified. CDR3 length equals 11 residues. Germline V lookup: CDR1 MGHDK, CDR2 SYGVNS. Trimming cost V 4 bases and J 8 bases, with 8 bases left between them. The clonotype comes from a male donor with ankylosing spondylitis. The genes are TRBV25-1 and TRBJ1-1; no clear D. Material: blood, either unsorted or a sorted T cell fraction (not recorded which). CDR3 in amino acids: CASSAAGEAFF. Written as DNA, the CDR3 is TGTGCCAGCAGTGCGGCGGGCGAAGCTTTCTTT.